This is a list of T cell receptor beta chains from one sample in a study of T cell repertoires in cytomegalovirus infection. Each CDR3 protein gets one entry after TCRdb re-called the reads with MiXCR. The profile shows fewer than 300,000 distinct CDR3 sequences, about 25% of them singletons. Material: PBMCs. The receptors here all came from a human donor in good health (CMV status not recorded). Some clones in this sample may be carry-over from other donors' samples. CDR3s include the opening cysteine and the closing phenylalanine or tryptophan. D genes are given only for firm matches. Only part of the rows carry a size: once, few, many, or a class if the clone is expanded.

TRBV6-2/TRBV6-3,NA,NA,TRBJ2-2,TGTGCCAGCCTCTTACAATATACCGGGGAGCTGTTTTTT,CASLLQYTGELFF
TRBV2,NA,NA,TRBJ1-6,TGTGCCAGCCGGGAGCCTCATTCACCCCTCCACTTT,CASREPHSPLHF
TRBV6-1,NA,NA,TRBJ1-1,TGTGCCAGCAGTGAATACCCGGGGACGGCTTTCTTT,CASSEYPGTAFF
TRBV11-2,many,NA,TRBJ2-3,TGTGCCAGCAGCGTAATCCCAGGTGCCACAGATACGCAGTATTTT,CASSVIPGATDTQYF
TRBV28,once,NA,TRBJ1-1,TGTGCCAGCAGTTTATGGAATGGGGGCCACGGGGGCACTGAAGCTTTCTTT,CASSLWNGGHGGTEAFF
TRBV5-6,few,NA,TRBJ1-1,TGTGCCAGCAGCTTGCGGGGGGTCCCTGAAGCTTTCTTT,CASSLRGVPEAFF
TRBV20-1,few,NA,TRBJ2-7,TGCAGTGCTATACGCGGGGTATCCTACGAGCAGTACTTC,CSAIRGVSYEQYF
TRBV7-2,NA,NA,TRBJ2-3,TGTGCCAGCAGCCCTGGCGGGCGGAAGGATACGCAGTATTTT,CASSPGGRKDTQYF
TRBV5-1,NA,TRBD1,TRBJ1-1,TGCGCCAGCAGCTCCCGACAGGGGAATGAAGCTTTCTTT,CASSSRQGNEAFF
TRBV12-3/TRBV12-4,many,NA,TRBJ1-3,TGTGCCAGCAGCCTACAGGGTAGCTCTGGAAACACCATATATTTT,CASSLQGSSGNTIYF
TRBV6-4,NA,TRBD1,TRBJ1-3,TGTGCCAGCAGTGACTCAACAGGGGGAAGAAACACCATATATTTT,CASSDSTGGRNTIYF
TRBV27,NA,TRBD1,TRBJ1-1,TGTGCCAGCAGTTACGGGGACAGGGTAAACACTGAAGCTTTCTTT,CASSYGDRVNTEAFF
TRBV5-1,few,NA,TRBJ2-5,TGCGCCAGCAGCTTGGCACACCCAGAGACCCAGTACTTC,CASSLAHPETQYF
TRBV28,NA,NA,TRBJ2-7,TGTGCCAGCAGTTTATCCGATTGGGCCTCCTACGAGCAGTACTTC,CASSLSDWASYEQYF
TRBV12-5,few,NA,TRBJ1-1,TGTGCTAGTGGTTTGGTATTGAGGGGTCAACCTCCAACTGAAGCTTTCTTT,CASGLVLRGQPPTEAFF
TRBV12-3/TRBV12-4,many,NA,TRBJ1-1,TGTGCCAGCATCTGGGCGGTGAACACTGAAGCTTTCTTT,CASIWAVNTEAFF
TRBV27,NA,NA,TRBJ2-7,TGTGCCAGCAGTTTTCGTGGGTTGAGATCGGCGCCAAGGAGCTCCTACGAGCAGTACTTC,CASSFRGLRSAPRSSYEQYF
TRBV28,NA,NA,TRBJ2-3,TGTGCCAGCAGCTCTCGGAGGGGCCCCACAGATACGCAGTATTTT,CASSSRRGPTDTQYF
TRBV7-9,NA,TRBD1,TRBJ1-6,TGTGCCAGCAGCTTGAGGCAGGGGGTCGGGAATTCACCCCTCCACTTT,CASSLRQGVGNSPLHF
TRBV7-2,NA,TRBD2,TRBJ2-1,TGTGCCAGCAGCACGGGGGACTACTACAATGAGCAGTTCTTC,CASSTGDYYNEQFF
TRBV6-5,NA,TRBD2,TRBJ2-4,TGTGCCAGCAGTTACTCGACTAGCTCGGGCATTCAGTACTTC,CASSYSTSSGIQYF
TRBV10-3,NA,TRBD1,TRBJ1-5,TGTGCCATCAGTGATCCAGGGGGCGTTCAGCCCCAGCATTTT,CAISDPGGVQPQHF
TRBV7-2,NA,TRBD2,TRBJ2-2,TGTGCCAGCAGCTTAGGACTAGCGGGAGCCACCGGGGAGCTGTTTTTT,CASSLGLAGATGELFF
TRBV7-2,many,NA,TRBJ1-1,TGTGCCAGCAGCTTAGTCCCACAGGATACCGTGAACACTGAAGCTTTCTTT,CASSLVPQDTVNTEAFF
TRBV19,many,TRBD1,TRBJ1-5,TGTGCCAGTAGTATAGATCTGACAGGGGGCTATCGCAATCAGCCCCAGCATTTT,CASSIDLTGGYRNQPQHF